Detailed here is one TCR beta chain. Its antigen is still unknown. Here immunoSEQ multiplex PCR was the method, and the copy in TCRdb shows in-frame clones only, minus some. In the table there are tens of thousands of clones, around 69% of which are singletons. This entry is derived from a study of vaccination effects on CD4 cells after COVID-19. Study at large: Sampling occurred a median 72 days post second dose, range 14 to 241.

The CDR3 is 16 residues long. The V gene's germline CDR1 is MRHNA and CDR2 SNTAGT. J gave up 1 base and V 3 bases, and 5 bases lay outside the gene matches. Scientists isolated CD4+ T cells after an approximately 10-day culture period ended. Two doses of either BNT162b2 or mRNA-1273 were given to each participant. Here the sequenced sample was CD4+ T cells from PBMCs cultured without peptide, taken after COVID-19 vaccination. This TCR derives from a human donor who received a COVID-19 vaccine. V is TRBV6-4 and J is TRBJ2-2, with 7 bases fitting TRBD2. CDR3 sequence: CASSEMASGNTGELFF. As DNA, the CDR3 is TGTGCCAGCAGTGAAATGGCTAGCGGGAACACCGGGGAGCTGTTTTTT.